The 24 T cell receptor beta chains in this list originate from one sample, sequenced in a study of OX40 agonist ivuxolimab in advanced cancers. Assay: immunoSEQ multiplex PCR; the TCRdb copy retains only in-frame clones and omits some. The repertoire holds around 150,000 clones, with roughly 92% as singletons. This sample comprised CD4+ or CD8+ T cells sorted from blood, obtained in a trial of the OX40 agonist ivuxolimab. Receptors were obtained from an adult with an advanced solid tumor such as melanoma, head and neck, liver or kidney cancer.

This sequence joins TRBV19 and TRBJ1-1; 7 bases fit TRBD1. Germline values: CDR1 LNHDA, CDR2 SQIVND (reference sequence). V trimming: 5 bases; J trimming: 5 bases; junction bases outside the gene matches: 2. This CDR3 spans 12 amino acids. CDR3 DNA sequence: TGTGCCAGTAGTCCGGACAGGACTGAAGCTTTCTTT. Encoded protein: CASSPDRTEAFF.

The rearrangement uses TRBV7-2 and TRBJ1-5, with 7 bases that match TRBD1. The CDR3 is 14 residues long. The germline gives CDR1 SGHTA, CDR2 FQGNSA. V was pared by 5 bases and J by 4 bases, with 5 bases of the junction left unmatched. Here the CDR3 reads CASSRQGGNQPQHF. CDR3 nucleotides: TGTGCCAGCAGCAGACAGGGTGGAAATCAGCCCCAGCATTTT.

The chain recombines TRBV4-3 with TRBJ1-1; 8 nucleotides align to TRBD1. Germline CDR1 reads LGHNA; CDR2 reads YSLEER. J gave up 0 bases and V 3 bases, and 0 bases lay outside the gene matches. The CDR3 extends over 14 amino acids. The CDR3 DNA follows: TGCGCCAGCAGCCAGGGACAGGTGAACACTGAAGCTTTCTTT. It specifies CASSQGQVNTEAFF.

CDR3 bases: TGCGCCAGCAGCTTGGCCCCGACAGAGTTGCTAGGCTACACCTTC. This sequence encodes CASSLAPTELLGYTF. The rearrangement joins TRBV5-1 to TRBJ1-2, with a weak D call TRBD1 (5 bases). In germline, CDR1 is SGHRS, CDR2 YFSETQ. Between the trimmed V and J ends, which lost 0 bases and 8 bases, there was a span of 17 bases. The CDR3 loop spans 15 amino acids.

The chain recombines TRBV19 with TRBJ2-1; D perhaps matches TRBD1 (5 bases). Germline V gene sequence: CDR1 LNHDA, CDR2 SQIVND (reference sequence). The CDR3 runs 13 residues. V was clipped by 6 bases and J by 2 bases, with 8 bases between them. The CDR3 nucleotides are TGTGCCAGTAGCGCGACAGCCTACAATGAGCAGTTCTTC. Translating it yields CASSATAYNEQFF.

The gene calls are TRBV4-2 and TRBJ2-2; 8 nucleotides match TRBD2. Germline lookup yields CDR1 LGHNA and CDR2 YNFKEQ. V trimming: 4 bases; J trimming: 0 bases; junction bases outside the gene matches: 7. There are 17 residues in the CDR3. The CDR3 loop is CASSPSPTSANTGELFF. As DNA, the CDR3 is TGTGCCAGCAGCCCCAGCCCGACTAGCGCGAACACCGGGGAGCTGTTTTTT.

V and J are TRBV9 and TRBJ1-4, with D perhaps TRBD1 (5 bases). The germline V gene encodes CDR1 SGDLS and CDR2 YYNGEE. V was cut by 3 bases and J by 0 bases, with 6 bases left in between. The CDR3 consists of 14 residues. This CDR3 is CASSAGATNEKLFF. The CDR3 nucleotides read TGTGCCAGCAGCGCGGGGGCAACTAATGAAAAACTGTTTTTT.

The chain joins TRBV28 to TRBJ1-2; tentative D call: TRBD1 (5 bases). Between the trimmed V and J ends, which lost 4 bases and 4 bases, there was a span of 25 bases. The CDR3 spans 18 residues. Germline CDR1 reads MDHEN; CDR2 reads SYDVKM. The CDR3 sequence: CASSSGGAEFPASYGYTF. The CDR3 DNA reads TGTGCCAGCAGTTCGGGAGGGGCGGAGTTCCCGGCTAGCTATGGCTACACCTTC.

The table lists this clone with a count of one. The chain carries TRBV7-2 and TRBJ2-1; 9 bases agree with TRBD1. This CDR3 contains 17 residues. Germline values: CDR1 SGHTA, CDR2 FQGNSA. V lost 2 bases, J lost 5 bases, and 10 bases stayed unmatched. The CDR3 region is CASSLKLGQGIHNEQFF. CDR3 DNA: TGTGCCAGCAGCTTAAAGTTGGGACAGGGAATACACAATGAGCAGTTCTTC.

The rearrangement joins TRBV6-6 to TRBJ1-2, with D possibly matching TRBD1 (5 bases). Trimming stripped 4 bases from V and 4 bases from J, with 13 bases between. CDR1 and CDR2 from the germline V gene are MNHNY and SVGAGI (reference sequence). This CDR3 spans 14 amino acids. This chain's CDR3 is CASSFLGESYGYTF. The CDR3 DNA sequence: TGTGCCAGCAGTTTTTTAGGGGAGAGCTATGGCTACACCTTC.

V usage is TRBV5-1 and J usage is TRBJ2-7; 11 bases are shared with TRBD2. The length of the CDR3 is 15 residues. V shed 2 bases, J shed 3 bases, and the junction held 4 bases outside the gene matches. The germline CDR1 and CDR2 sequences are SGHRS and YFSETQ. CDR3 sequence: CASSFTSGGNYEQYF. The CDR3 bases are TGCGCCAGCAGCTTCACTAGCGGGGGAAACTACGAGCAGTACTTC.

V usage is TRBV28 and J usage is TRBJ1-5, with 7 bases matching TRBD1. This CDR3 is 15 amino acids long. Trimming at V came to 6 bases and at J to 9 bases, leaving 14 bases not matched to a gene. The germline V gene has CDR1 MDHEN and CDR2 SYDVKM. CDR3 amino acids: CASSPQTGPGGPQHF. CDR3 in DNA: TGTGCCAGCAGCCCTCAGACAGGGCCCGGGGGGCCCCAGCATTTT.

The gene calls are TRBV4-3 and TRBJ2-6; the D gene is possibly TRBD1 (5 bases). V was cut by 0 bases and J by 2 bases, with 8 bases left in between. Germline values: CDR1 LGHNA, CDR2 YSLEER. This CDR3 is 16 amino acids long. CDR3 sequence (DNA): TGCGCCAGCAGCCAAGATTTAGGGGCTGGGGCCAACGTCCTGACTTTC. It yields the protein CASSQDLGAGANVLTF.

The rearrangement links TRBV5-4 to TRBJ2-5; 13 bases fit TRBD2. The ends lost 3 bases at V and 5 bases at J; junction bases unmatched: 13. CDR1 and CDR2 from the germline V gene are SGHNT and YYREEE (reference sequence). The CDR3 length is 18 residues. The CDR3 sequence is CASSSRTSRTSGGETQYF. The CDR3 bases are TGTGCCAGCAGCTCTCGGACATCCAGGACTAGCGGGGGTGAGACCCAGTACTTC.

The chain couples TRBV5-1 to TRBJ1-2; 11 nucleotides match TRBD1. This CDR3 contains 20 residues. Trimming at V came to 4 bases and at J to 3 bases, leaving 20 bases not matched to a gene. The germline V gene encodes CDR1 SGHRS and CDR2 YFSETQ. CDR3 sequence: CASSPPHSRDRGSSHYGYTF. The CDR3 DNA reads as TGCGCCAGCAGCCCGCCGCATTCCCGGGACAGGGGGTCCTCACACTATGGCTACACCTTC.

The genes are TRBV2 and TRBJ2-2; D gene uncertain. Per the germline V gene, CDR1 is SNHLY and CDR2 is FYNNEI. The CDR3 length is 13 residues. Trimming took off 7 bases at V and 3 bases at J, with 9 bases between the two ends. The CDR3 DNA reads TGTGCCAGCAAAACTGATTACACCGGGGAGCTGTTTTTT. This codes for CASKTDYTGELFF.

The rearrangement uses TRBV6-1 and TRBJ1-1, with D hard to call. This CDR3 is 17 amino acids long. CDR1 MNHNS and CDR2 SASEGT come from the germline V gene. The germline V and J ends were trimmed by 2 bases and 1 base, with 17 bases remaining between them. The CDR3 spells CASSEKWRAVKNTEAFF. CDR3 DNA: TGTGCCAGCAGTGAAAAGTGGCGGGCAGTGAAGAACACTGAAGCTTTCTTT.

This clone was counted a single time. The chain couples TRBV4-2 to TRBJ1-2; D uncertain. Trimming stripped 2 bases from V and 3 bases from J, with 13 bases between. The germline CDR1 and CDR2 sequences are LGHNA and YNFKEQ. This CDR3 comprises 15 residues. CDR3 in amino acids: CASSQLGSVDYGYTF. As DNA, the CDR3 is TGTGCCAGCAGCCAACTAGGGTCGGTAGACTATGGCTACACCTTC.

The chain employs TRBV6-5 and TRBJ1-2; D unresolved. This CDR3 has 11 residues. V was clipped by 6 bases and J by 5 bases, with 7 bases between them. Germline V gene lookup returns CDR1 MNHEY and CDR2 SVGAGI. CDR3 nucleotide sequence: TGTGCCAGCAGCCTTCTATATGGCTACACCTTC. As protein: CASSLLYGYTF.

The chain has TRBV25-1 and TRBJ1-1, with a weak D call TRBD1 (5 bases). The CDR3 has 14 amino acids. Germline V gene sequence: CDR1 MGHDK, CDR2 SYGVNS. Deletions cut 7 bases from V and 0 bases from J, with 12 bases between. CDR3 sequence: CASTRDGLNTEAFF. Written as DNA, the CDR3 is TGTGCCAGCACCCGGGACGGCTTGAACACTGAAGCTTTCTTT.

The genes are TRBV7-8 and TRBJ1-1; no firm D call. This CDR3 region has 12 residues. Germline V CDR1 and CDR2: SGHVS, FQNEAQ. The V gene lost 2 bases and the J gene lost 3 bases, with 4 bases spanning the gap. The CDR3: CASSLRDTEAFF. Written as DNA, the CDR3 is TGTGCCAGCAGCTTAAGGGACACTGAAGCTTTCTTT.

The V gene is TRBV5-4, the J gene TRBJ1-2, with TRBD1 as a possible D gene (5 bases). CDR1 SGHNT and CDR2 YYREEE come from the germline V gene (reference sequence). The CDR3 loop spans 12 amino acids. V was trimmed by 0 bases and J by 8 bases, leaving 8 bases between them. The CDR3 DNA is TGTGCCAGCAGCTTGGACGGGGACGGCTACACCTTC. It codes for CASSLDGDGYTF. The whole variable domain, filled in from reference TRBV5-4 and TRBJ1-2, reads ETGVTQSPTHLIKTRGQQVTLRCSSQSGHNTVSWYQQALGQGPQFIFQYYREEENGRGNFPPRFSGLQFPNYSSELNVNALELDDSALYLCASSLDGDGYTFGSGTRLTVV.

The CDR3 coding sequence is TGTGCCAGTAGTGTCCCGGGGGGCCCTCGGTATGGCTACACCTTC. This sequence encodes CASSVPGGPRYGYTF. The chain is built from TRBV19 and TRBJ1-2; D might be TRBD1 (6 bases). Between the trimmed V and J ends, which lost 5 bases and 5 bases, there was a span of 18 bases. CDR3 length: 15 residues. Germline assignment: CDR1 LNHDA and CDR2 SQIVND (reference sequence).

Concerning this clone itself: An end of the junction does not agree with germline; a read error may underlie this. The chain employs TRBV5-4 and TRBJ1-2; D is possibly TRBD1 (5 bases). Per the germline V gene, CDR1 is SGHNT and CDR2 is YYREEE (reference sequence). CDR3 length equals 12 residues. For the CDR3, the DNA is TGTGCCAGCAGCTTGAACAACTGGCCAGGGTTTTTC. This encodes CASSLNNWPGFF. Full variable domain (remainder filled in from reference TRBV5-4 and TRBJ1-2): ETGVTQSPTHLIKTRGQQVTLRCSSQSGHNTVSWYQQALGQGPQFIFQYYREEENGRGNFPPRFSGLQFPNYSSELNVNALELDDSALYLCASSLNNWPGFFGSGTRLTVV.